This TCR beta chain was obtained from a study of regulatory T cells in long-lasting Graves disease. General observations from the study: New patients shared fewer public clonotypes (roughly 1,000) than persistent patients did (over 2,500).

TCRdb ran MiXCR on the reads and lists one entry per CDR3 protein. The sample holds about 660 distinct CDR3 sequences, around 90% seen once. This CDR3 spans 11 amino acids. The V end lost 6 bases, the J end lost 5 bases, and 6 bases lay between the germline ends. Germline V gene data show CDR1 as WSHSY and CDR2 as SAAADI. The TCR library used RNA extracted from PBMCs. Remarks on this clonotype: Its matching antigen is unknown.

The chain links TRBV10-2 to TRBJ2-3; D not certain. The clonotype was recovered from a woman aged 30 to 39 with Graves disease. Sequencing used peripheral blood mononuclear cells (PBMCs), obtained with antithyroid drug treatment, in newly diagnosed or persistent Graves disease (not recorded which). Written as DNA, the CDR3 is TGCGCCAGCAGAAACAAAGATACGCAGTATTTT. This encodes CASRNKDTQYF.